The 10 T cell receptor beta chains below were found in one sample sequenced in a study of blood T cell repertoires in COVID-19. The data were produced by immunoSEQ multiplex PCR, yet TCRdb's version contains in-frame clones alone and is incomplete. The sample holds under 250,000 clones, approximately 90% seen once. Sequenced sample: peripheral blood. The receptor set was obtained from a man aged 30 to 39 with COVID-19, enrolled during active disease.

The chain combines TRBV2 with TRBJ1-1; 10 bases line up with TRBD1. From germline, CDR1 is SNHLY and CDR2 FYNNEI. The CDR3 runs 14 residues. V gave up 2 bases and J gave up 4 bases; unmatched junction bases: 1. CDR3 residues: CASSERTGGTEAFF. DNA of the CDR3: TGTGCCAGCAGTGAAAGGACAGGGGGCACTGAAGCTTTCTTT.

The CDR3, as DNA: TGTGCCTGGACCCCAAGGGGGGGGAGTCGGGCTTTCTTT. It translates to CAWTPRGGSRAFF. The V and J genes are TRBV30 and TRBJ1-1; a possible D gene is TRBD1 (6 bases). Looked up from germline, CDR1 is GTSNPN and CDR2 is SVGIG (reference sequence). This CDR3 spans 13 amino acids. Trimming took 4 bases from V and 11 from J, leaving 20 bases between them.

This chain joins TRBV28 and TRBJ2-7; 12 positions match TRBD1. This CDR3 has 14 residues. V trimming: 5 bases; J trimming: 6 bases; junction bases outside the gene matches: 5. CDR1 and CDR2 from the germline V gene are MDHEN and SYDVKM. CDR3 DNA: TGTGCCAGCAGTCCTCCGGGACAGGGGGCCGAGCAGTACTTC. Amino acids: CASSPPGQGAEQYF.

The chain employs TRBV20-1 and TRBJ1-5; perhaps TRBD1 as D (6 bases). The germline V gene has CDR1 DFQATT and CDR2 SNEGSKA (reference sequence). The V gene lost 3 bases and the J gene lost 3 bases, with 9 bases spanning the gap. This CDR3 contains 13 residues. As DNA, the CDR3 is TGCAGTGCTAGTCCAGGGGACAATCAGCCCCAGCATTTT. It translates to CSASPGDNQPQHF.

The chain couples TRBV4-1 to TRBJ2-4, with 7 bases fitting TRBD2. Germline values: CDR1 MGHRA, CDR2 YSYEKL. This CDR3 comprises 17 residues. Trimming cost V 0 bases and J 5 bases; bases outside gene matches: 10. The CDR3 here is CASSQEGWQGGENIQYF. CDR3 sequence (DNA): TGCGCCAGCAGCCAAGAAGGGTGGCAGGGAGGGGAAAACATTCAGTACTTC.

The gene calls are TRBV18 and TRBJ2-3, with a possible D match to TRBD1 (6 bases). Germline CDR1 reads KGHSH; CDR2 reads LQKENI. The CDR3 has 15 residues. Trimming pared 5 bases from V and 4 bases from J, leaving 16 bases between. The DNA of the CDR3 is TGTGCCAGCTCAGGGGGCGGTCGGACGGCAGATACGCAGTATTTT. Its translation is CASSGGGRTADTQYF.

The J gene is TRBJ1-2, the V gene TRBV2; no reliable D call. The CDR3 is 15 residues long. The V end lost 1 base, the J end lost 8 bases, and 17 bases lay between the germline ends. Germline CDR1 is SNHLY and CDR2 is FYNNEI. CDR3 coding DNA: TGTGCCAGCAGTGAAGTTCCAACGGGGAGGAGGGGCTACACCTTC. This encodes CASSEVPTGRRGYTF.

This chain uses TRBV27 with TRBJ1-2, with D tentatively TRBD1 (5 bases). CDR1 is MNHEY, CDR2 SMNVEV, per germline (reference sequence). CDR3 length: 13 residues. V dropped 6 bases and J dropped 3 bases, with 11 bases sitting between them. This CDR3 is CASSLTGYYGYTF. Written as DNA, the CDR3 is TGTGCCAGCAGCTTAACAGGTTACTATGGCTACACCTTC.

The CDR3 here is CASSPGQGVYGYTF. The CDR3 DNA reads TGTGCCAGCAGCCCGGGACAGGGTGTCTATGGCTACACCTTC. This chain uses TRBV14 with TRBJ1-2; 9 bases line up with TRBD1. Germline-derived CDR1 and CDR2 are SGHDN and FVKESK. The CDR3 extends over 14 amino acids. The V gene end was trimmed by 4 bases and the J gene end by 4 bases; junction bases not matched to a gene: 4. The variable domain in full, completed from reference TRBV14 and TRBJ1-2, reads EAGVTQFPSHSVIEKGQTVTLRCDPISGHDNLYWYRRVMGKEIKFLLHFVKESKQDESGMPNNRFLAERTGGTYSTLKVQPAELEDSGVYFCASSPGQGVYGYTFGSGTRLTVV.

The gene calls are TRBV5-1 and TRBJ2-7, with 12 bases that match TRBD2. The CDR3 has 16 amino acids. The germline CDR1 and CDR2 sequences are SGHRS and YFSETQ. V shed 4 bases, J shed 3 bases, and the junction held 8 bases outside the gene matches. The CDR3 sequence: CASSQSSGRVDYEQYF. CDR3 sequence (DNA): TGCGCCAGCAGCCAGTCTAGCGGGAGGGTGGACTACGAGCAGTACTTC. Variable domain in full (rest from reference TRBV5-1 and TRBJ2-7): KAGVTQTPRYLIKTRGQQVTLSCSPISGHRSVSWYQQTPGQGLQFLFEYFSETQRNKGNFPGRFSGRQFSNSRSEMNVSTLELGDSALYLCASSQSSGRVDYEQYFGPGTRLTVT.